Shown below are 9 T cell receptor beta chains from a single sample sequenced in a study of blood T cells in healthy people across ages. Alongside a J-beta primer mix, a sample-barcoded 5' primer served in a second PCR lasting about 7 to 11 cycles. TCRdb re-called the 5' RACE reads through MiXCR, storing one row per CDR3 protein. The top ten clones hold around 15% of a sample with roughly 900,000 distinct CDR3 sequences, under 30% of them seen once. Sequences were obtained from blood. The receptor source for this set is a woman over 75 in good health.

The J gene is TRBJ1-1, the V gene TRBV6-6; D unclear. The CDR3 consists of 12 residues. Trimming removed 4 bases from V and 6 bases from J, with 9 bases in between. Germline-derived CDR1 and CDR2 are MNHNY and SVGAGI (reference sequence). CDR3 amino acids: CASSLNTPEAFF. CDR3 bases: TGTGCCAGCAGTTTGAACACACCTGAAGCTTTCTTT.

This chain connects TRBV18 to TRBJ1-1; D ambiguous. The CDR3 is 14 residues long. V shed 3 bases and J shed 1 base, with 9 bases lying between them. Per the germline V gene, CDR1 is KGHSH and CDR2 is LQKENI. CDR3 in amino acids: CASSPGLSNTEAFF. DNA for the CDR3: TGTGCCAGCTCACCGGGGTTGTCGAACACTGAAGCTTTCTTT.

This clonotype was counted at least ten times. The chain couples TRBV24-1 to TRBJ2-4, with D unresolved. The V gene lost 4 bases and the J gene lost 13 bases, with 13 bases spanning the gap. The germline V gene has CDR1 KGHDR and CDR2 SFDVKD. CDR3 length: 12 amino acids. The DNA of the CDR3 is TGTGCCACCAGTGAGACTGGACGGATGCAGTACTTC. Amino acids: CATSETGRMQYF.

This clonotype was seen a handful of times. The J gene is TRBJ1-6, the V gene TRBV4-2; 7 nucleotides line up with TRBD1. The CDR3 extends over 15 amino acids. The V gene end was trimmed by 3 bases and the J gene end by 5 bases; junction bases not matched to a gene: 4. Germline CDR1 reads LGHNA; CDR2 reads YNFKEQ. CDR3 sequence: CASSHQTGDNSPLHF. As DNA, the CDR3 is TGTGCCAGCAGCCACCAAACAGGGGATAATTCACCCCTCCACTTT.

This clonotype was recorded many times. The V gene is TRBV7-2, the J gene TRBJ2-5; no definite D call. V shed 1 base and J shed 6 bases, with 9 bases lying between them. This CDR3 is 13 amino acids long. In germline, CDR1 is SGHTA, CDR2 FQGNSA. The CDR3: CASSLGERQTQYF. The CDR3 DNA is TGTGCCAGCAGCTTAGGGGAACGACAGACCCAGTACTTC. The complete variable domain, with remaining parts taken from reference TRBV7-2 and TRBJ2-5, reads GAGVSQSPSNKVTEKGKDVELRCDPISGHTALYWYRQSLGQGLEFLIYFQGNSAPDKSGLPSDRFSAERTGGSVSTLTIQRTQQEDSAVYLCASSLGERQTQYFGPGTRLLVL.

This chain connects TRBV5-1 to TRBJ2-3; no clear D gene. Germline V gene data show CDR1 as SGHRS and CDR2 as YFSETQ. The CDR3 spans 14 residues. Trimming removed 4 bases from V and 0 bases from J, with 9 bases in between. The CDR3 loop is CASSPESSTDTQYF. The CDR3 DNA sequence: TGCGCCAGCAGCCCGGAGTCTAGCACAGATACGCAGTATTTT.

This clonotype was counted at least ten times. The gene calls are TRBV27 and TRBJ2-6; weak D call: TRBD2 (6 bases). This CDR3 is 16 amino acids long. V was cut by 0 bases and J by 3 bases, with 9 bases left in between. Germline CDR1 is MNHEY and CDR2 is SMNVEV (reference sequence). CDR3 region: CASSLSGGSGANVLTF. CDR3 DNA: TGTGCCAGCAGTTTATCGGGGGGTAGTGGGGCCAACGTCCTGACTTTC.

This chain connects TRBV9 to TRBJ1-5; maybe TRBD1 (5 bases). This CDR3 spans 15 amino acids. The V end lost 0 bases, the J end lost 6 bases, and 13 bases lay between the germline ends. The germline V gene encodes CDR1 SGDLS and CDR2 YYNGEE. The CDR3 region has the DNA TGTGCCAGCAGCGTAGACGGGGACCCTGGTCAGCCCCAGCATTTT. Translated: CASSVDGDPGQPQHF.

This clonotype showed up many times. The CDR3 protein is CASSLVPSGGAGVEQYF. The CDR3 coding sequence is TGTGCCAGCAGCTTAGTTCCTAGCGGGGGAGCCGGGGTAGAGCAGTACTTC. The J gene is TRBJ2-7, the V gene TRBV7-9, with TRBD2 identical over 10 bases. Germline CDR1 reads SEHNR; CDR2 reads FQNEAQ (reference sequence). The CDR3 consists of 17 residues. Germline trimming cut 1 base from V and 7 bases from J; bases unmatched to any gene: 13.